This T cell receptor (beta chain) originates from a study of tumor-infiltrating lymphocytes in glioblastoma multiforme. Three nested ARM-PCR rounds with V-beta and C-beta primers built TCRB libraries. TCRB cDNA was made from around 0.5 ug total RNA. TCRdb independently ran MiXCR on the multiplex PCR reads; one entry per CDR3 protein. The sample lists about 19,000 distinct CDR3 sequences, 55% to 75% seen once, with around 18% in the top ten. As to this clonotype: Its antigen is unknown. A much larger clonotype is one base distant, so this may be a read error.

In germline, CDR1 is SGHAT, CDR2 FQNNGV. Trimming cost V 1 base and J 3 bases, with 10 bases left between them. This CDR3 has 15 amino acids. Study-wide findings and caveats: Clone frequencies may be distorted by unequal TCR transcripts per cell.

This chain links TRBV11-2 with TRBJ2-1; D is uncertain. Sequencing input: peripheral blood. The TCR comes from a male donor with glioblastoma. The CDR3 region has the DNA TGTGCCAGCAGCTTAGCTGGGCCTTGCTACAATGAGCAGTTCTTC. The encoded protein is CASSLAGPCYNEQFF. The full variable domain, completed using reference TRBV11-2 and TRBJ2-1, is EAGVAQSPRYKIIEKRQSVAFWCNPISGHATLYWYQQILGQGPKLLIQFQNNGVVDDSQLPKDRFSAERLKGVDSTLKIQPAKLEDSAVYLCASSLAGPCYNEQFFGPGTRLTVL.